One and the same sample provided the 9 T cell receptor beta chains below, sequenced in a study of T cells in localized non-small cell lung cancer. TCRdb's table, derived via immunoSEQ multiplex PCR, lists solely in-frame clones and lacks some. The sample lists thousands of clones; 20% were seen once. The starting material was lung tumor tissue, obtained before any cancer treatment. These TCRs come from a male donor at least 60 years old with stage I lung adenocarcinoma.

The rearrangement joins TRBV11-3 to TRBJ2-7; 7 nucleotides match TRBD2. V was pared by 2 bases and J by 3 bases, with 7 bases of the junction left unmatched. Germline V CDR1 and CDR2: SGHNT, YENEEA. The CDR3 covers 15 residues. Here the CDR3 DNA reads TGTGCCAGCAGCTTAATAACGGGAGGTGGCTACGAGCAGTACTTC. Its translation is CASSLITGGGYEQYF.

This clone is medium-sized by share. The V call is TRBV11-3, the J call TRBJ2-1, with 7 bases identical to TRBD2. J gave up 4 bases and V 3 bases, and 6 bases lay outside the gene matches. The CDR3 extends over 15 amino acids. Germline lookup yields CDR1 SGHNT and CDR2 YENEEA. The CDR3 sequence: CASSLGAGPYNEQFF. Here the CDR3 DNA reads TGTGCCAGCAGCTTGGGAGCGGGGCCTTACAATGAGCAGTTCTTC.

Only a few counts were recorded for this clone. The V call is TRBV11-3, the J call TRBJ1-3, with a tentative D call TRBD1 (6 bases). This CDR3 has 14 residues. Germline V CDR1 and CDR2: SGHNT, YENEEA. V was shortened by 5 bases and J by 2 bases, with 10 bases between the two germline ends. The CDR3 sequence is CASSRGGAGNTIYF. Written as DNA, the CDR3 is TGTGCCAGCAGCCGAGGGGGAGCTGGAAACACCATATATTTT.

This clone has ten or more counts. The chain uses TRBV12-2 and TRBJ1-2. TRBV12-2 is a pseudogene locus. The CDR3 is 14 residues long. CDR3 sequence: CATEGRPDLYGYTF. The CDR3 DNA sequence: TGTGCCACCGAGGGGCGGCCTGACCTCTATGGCTACACCTTC.

This clone was seen a few times. The rearrangement links TRBV6-8 to TRBJ2-2, with D tentatively TRBD1 (5 bases). Germline CDR1 reads MNHGY; CDR2 reads SAAAGT. This CDR3 is 15 amino acids long. The V gene lost 5 bases and the J gene lost 6 bases, with 16 bases spanning the gap. The DNA for the CDR3 is TGTGCCAGCAGTCAACTGAAGGGGCACTCCGGGGAGCTGTTTTTT. Protein product: CASSQLKGHSGELFF.

The rearrangement uses TRBV30 and TRBJ2-5; a possible D gene is TRBD2 (6 bases). CDR3 length: 13 residues. Germline loops: CDR1 GTSNPN, CDR2 SVGIG (reference sequence). The ends were cut back, 7 bases at V and 1 base at J, with 13 bases in the middle. CDR3 DNA sequence: TGTGCCTCGTCGGGACTGAGCCAAGAGACCCAGTACTTC. This translates into CASSGLSQETQYF.

This sequence joins TRBV9 and TRBJ2-3, with D possibly being TRBD1 or TRBD2 (5 bases each). Per the germline V gene, CDR1 is SGDLS and CDR2 is YYNGEE. The CDR3 is made up of 14 amino acids. The V gene lost 4 bases and the J gene lost 4 bases, with 13 bases spanning the gap. The CDR3 loop reads CASSLGQGADTQYF. For the CDR3, the DNA is TGTGCCAGCAGCTTGGGTCAGGGAGCAGATACGCAGTATTTT.

The sample holds a few counts of this clone. The chain employs TRBV6-8 and TRBJ2-7; TRBD1 matches at 7 bases. Germline-derived CDR1 and CDR2 are MNHGY and SAAAGT. V was pared by 2 bases and J by 1 base, with 5 bases of the junction left unmatched. This CDR3 has 15 residues. The CDR3 loop reads CASSYGQGVSYEQYF. In DNA form, the CDR3 reads TGTGCCAGCAGTTACGGGCAGGGGGTTTCCTACGAGCAGTACTTC.

The rearrangement links TRBV23-1 to TRBJ2-3; D not resolved. TRBV23-1 carries the ORF label, with uncertain function. The CDR3 is made up of 13 amino acids. The V and J ends lost 6 bases and 6 bases respectively, with 13 bases between them. The CDR3 loop reads CASSFLQSDTQYF. The CDR3 bases are TGCGCCAGCAGCTTTCTTCAGTCGGATACGCAGTATTTT.